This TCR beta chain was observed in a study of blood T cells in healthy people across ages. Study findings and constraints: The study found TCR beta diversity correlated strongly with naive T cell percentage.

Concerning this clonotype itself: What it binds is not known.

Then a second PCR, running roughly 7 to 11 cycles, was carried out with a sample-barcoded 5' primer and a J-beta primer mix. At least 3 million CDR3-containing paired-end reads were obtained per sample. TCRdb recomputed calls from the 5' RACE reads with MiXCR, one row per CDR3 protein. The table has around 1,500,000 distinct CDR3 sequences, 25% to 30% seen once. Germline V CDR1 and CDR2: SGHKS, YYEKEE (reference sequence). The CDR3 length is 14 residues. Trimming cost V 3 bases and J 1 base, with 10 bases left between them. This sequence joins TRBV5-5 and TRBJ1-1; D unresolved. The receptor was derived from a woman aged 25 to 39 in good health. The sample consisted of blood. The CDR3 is CASSSSAENTEAFF. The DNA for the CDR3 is TGTGCCAGCAGCTCCTCCGCAGAGAACACTGAAGCTTTCTTT.